A single sample is the source of the 2 T cell receptor beta chains below, sequenced in a study of low-dose radiotherapy and immunotherapy resistance in tumors. Time point of the sample: after trial treatment. Regarding treatment: LDRT plus nivolumab, ipilimumab, low-dose cyclophosphamide and aspirin (RACIN trial). Alpha and beta chains were covered, as first-strand cDNA relied on TRAV- and TRBV-specific primers. Over roughly 20 PCR cycles, TCRs were amplified from a constant-region primer and V-primer adapter. TCRdb itself ran the reads through MiXCR, one entry per CDR3 protein. The data hold under 90,000 distinct CDR3 sequences, with less than 20% observed a single time. Material: PBMCs, obtained after low-dose radiotherapy plus immunotherapy. The receptors were gathered from a male donor with prostate cancer.

About this clonotype: One junction end disagrees with the germline gene, perhaps due to a read error. V is TRBV2 and J is TRBJ2-2; possible D gene TRBD2, 5 bases. This CDR3 contains 14 residues. Germline V lookup: CDR1 SNHLY, CDR2 FYNNEI. Written as DNA, the CDR3 is TGTGCCAGCACTGCGGGCCAGAACACCGGGGAGCTGTGTTTT. Encoded protein: CASTAGQNTGELCF.

This clonotype was seen ten or more times. This chain links TRBV28 with TRBJ1-4, with unresolved D. The CDR3 sequence is 15 residues long. The germline CDR1 and CDR2 sequences are MDHEN and SYDVKM. V was cut by 2 bases and J by 5 bases, with 12 bases left in between. CDR3 in DNA: TGTGCCAGCAGTTTAACGTTTAATTTGAATGAAAAACTGTTTTTT. This translates into CASSLTFNLNEKLFF.